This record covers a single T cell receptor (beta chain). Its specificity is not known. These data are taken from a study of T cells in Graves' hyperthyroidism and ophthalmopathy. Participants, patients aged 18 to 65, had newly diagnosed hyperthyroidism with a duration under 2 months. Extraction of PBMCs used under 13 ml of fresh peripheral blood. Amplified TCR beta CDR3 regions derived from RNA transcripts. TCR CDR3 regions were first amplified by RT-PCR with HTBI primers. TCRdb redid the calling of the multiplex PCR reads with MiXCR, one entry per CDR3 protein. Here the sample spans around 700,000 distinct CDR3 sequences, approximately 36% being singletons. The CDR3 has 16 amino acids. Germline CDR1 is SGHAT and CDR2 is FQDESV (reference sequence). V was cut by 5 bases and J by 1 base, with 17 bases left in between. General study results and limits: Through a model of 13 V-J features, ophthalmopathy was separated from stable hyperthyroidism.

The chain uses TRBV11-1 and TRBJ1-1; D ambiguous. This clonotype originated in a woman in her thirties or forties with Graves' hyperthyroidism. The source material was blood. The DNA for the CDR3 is TGTGCCAGCAGCAGCAACGACTTAGGTAGGAACACTGAAGCTTTCTTT. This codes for CASSSNDLGRNTEAFF.